This is a list of T cell receptor beta chains from one sample in a study of T cells after yellow fever vaccination. TCRdb independently ran MiXCR on the 5' RACE reads; one entry per CDR3 protein. In the table there are around 46,000 distinct CDR3 sequences, 6.8% of which are singletons. The specimen comprised CD8+ T cells not binding an NS4B(214-222) dextramer, sorted from PBMCs, sampled 45 days after the yellow fever booster vaccination. All receptors come from a man under 40 who received the YFV17D yellow fever vaccine. Both conserved end residues are part of each CDR3. D genes are given only for firm matches. Clone size is stated in some rows and not others, as once, few, many or a class when expanded.

TRBJ2-7,TRBV7-8,many,-,TGTGCCAGCAGCTTGGCTTTCACAGCCTACGAGCAGTACTTC,CASSLAFTAYEQYF
TRBJ2-7,TRBV27,many,-,TGTGCCAGCAGTTTGCGGCAGACCGACGAGCAGTACTTC,CASSLRQTDEQYF
TRBJ1-6,TRBV12-3/TRBV12-4,many,-,TGTGCCAGCAGTTGGGACGAGAATTCACCCCTCCACTTT,CASSWDENSPLHF
TRBJ2-5,TRBV5-5,many,-,TGTGCCAGCAGCTTGGGAGTGGGGGCGGGGACCCAGTACTTC,CASSLGVGAGTQYF
TRBJ2-7,TRBV6-2/TRBV6-3,many,TRBD2,TGTGCCAGCAGTTACGCGGGGGGCTCCTACGAGCAGTACTTC,CASSYAGGSYEQYF
TRBJ2-1,TRBV7-9,many,-,TGTGCCAGCAGCAGTGGGGGGATTGGCGAGCAGTTCTTC,CASSSGGIGEQFF
TRBJ2-7,TRBV9,many,TRBD2,TGTGCCAGCAGCGCTTCGGGACTAGCGCGTCACGAGCAGTACTTC,CASSASGLARHEQYF
TRBJ1-4,TRBV12-3/TRBV12-4,few,TRBD1,TGTGCCAGCAGTCCCAGACGCGGGACAGGGGCTTATCTGGCTAATGAAAAACTGTTTTTT,CASSPRRGTGAYLANEKLFF
TRBJ2-7,TRBV13,-,-,TGTGCCAGCAGCTCCGGTCTGGCCTACGAGCAGTACTTC,CASSSGLAYEQYF
TRBJ2-2,TRBV12-3/TRBV12-4,many,-,TGTGCCAGCAGTTTTATCGGGGAGCTGTTTTTT,CASSFIGELFF
TRBJ1-1,TRBV5-5,few,TRBD1,TGTGCCAGCAGCTTCGGTTCACAGGGGGCGTATGAAGCTTTCTTT,CASSFGSQGAYEAFF
TRBJ2-5,TRBV25-1,many,-,TGTGCCAGCAGTGAATGGGTGGTATCGGCCCAGTACTTC,CASSEWVVSAQYF
TRBJ2-7,TRBV5-4,many,TRBD1,TGTGCCAGCAGCTTGGTGGACAGGTCCTACGAGCAGTACTTC,CASSLVDRSYEQYF
TRBJ2-5,TRBV7-9,many,-,TGTGCCAGCAGCCGCGGGACGGGACCGGAGACCCAGTACTTC,CASSRGTGPETQYF
TRBJ2-1,TRBV25-1,many,-,TGTGCCAGCAGTGATGGAAGTGAGCAGTTCTTC,CASSDGSEQFF
TRBJ2-3,TRBV7-2,many,-,TGTGCCAGCAGCTTAGCTAGGCTAGGAGATACGCAGTATTTT,CASSLARLGDTQYF
TRBJ2-5,TRBV6-2/TRBV6-3,many,-,TGTGCCAGCAGTTACTACCGACGGGGGCAAGAGACCCAGTACTTC,CASSYYRRGQETQYF
TRBJ2-7,TRBV5-6,-,-,TGTGCCAGCGGCTATGCGAGCTACGAGCAGTACTTC,CASGYASYEQYF
TRBJ2-1,TRBV6-2/TRBV6-3,many,TRBD1,TGTGCCAGCAGTCGACAGGGGTACTACAATGAGCAGTTCTTC,CASSRQGYYNEQFF
TRBJ2-7,TRBV7-9,few,-,TGTGCCAGCAGCCCGCCCCTTAACGAGCAGTACTTC,CASSPPLNEQYF
TRBJ2-3,TRBV7-2,many,-,TGTGCCAGCAGCTTAGTAGCTATAGATACGCAGTATTTT,CASSLVAIDTQYF
TRBJ2-2,TRBV19,many,-,TGTGCCAGTAGTATCCCTGGGACTCCGGAGCGGGAGCTGTTTTTT,CASSIPGTPERELFF
TRBJ2-1,TRBV6-5,many,TRBD2,TGTGCCAGCAGTTACTCGCTAGCGGGAGGCAATGAGCAGTTCTTC,CASSYSLAGGNEQFF
TRBJ2-7,TRBV5-1,many,TRBD1,TGCGCCAGCAGCCACGACAGGGGGCCCTACGAGCAGTACTTC,CASSHDRGPYEQYF
TRBJ1-5,TRBV19,-,-,TGTGCCAGTAGTATTTTCGTCCCAATTAAGGGGGATCAGCCCCAGCATTTT,CASSIFVPIKGDQPQHF
TRBJ2-2,TRBV6-2/TRBV6-3,few,TRBD2,TGTGCCAGCAGTTACTCGGTAACTAGCGGGAGACCCGGGGAGCTGTTTTTT,CASSYSVTSGRPGELFF
TRBJ2-1,TRBV6-2/TRBV6-3,-,TRBD1,TGTGCCAGCTCGGGGACAGGGAACTACAATGAGCAGTTCTTC,CASSGTGNYNEQFF
TRBJ2-1,TRBV20-1,many,-,TGCAGCCCCTTTGGGGGAGAAGGATACAATGAGCAGTTCTTC,CSPFGGEGYNEQFF
TRBJ2-1,TRBV5-1,many,-,TGCGCCAGCAGCTTGATGGGGCCCCACAATGAGCAGTTCTTC,CASSLMGPHNEQFF
TRBJ1-2,TRBV7-8,few,-,TGTGCCAGCAGCTTAGGAGGCAGCGGCTATGGCTACACCTTC,CASSLGGSGYGYTF
TRBJ2-1,TRBV12-3/TRBV12-4,-,TRBD2,TGTACCAGCAGTTTAGCGGGAGGGAATGAGCAGTTCTTC,CTSSLAGGNEQFF
TRBJ1-1,TRBV18,many,-,TGTGCCAGCTCACCAAGAGTGAACACTGAAGCTTTCTTT,CASSPRVNTEAFF
TRBJ2-1,TRBV5-1,many,-,TGCGCCAGCAGCTCGACAGGTTACGGTGAGCAGTTCTTC,CASSSTGYGEQFF
TRBJ2-3,TRBV20-1,many,TRBD2,TGCAGTGCTAGCGGGAGGGCCGTAGATACGCAGTATTTT,CSASGRAVDTQYF
TRBJ2-7,TRBV7-6,many,TRBD1,TGTGCCAGCAGCCAGACAGGGGGCGCGATGGGCGAGCAGTACTTC,CASSQTGGAMGEQYF
TRBJ1-5,TRBV30,-,-,TGTGCCTGGAGTATGACCCTGGGTAGGGTGCCCCAGCATTTT,CAWSMTLGRVPQHF
TRBJ2-7,TRBV20-1,many,-,TGCAGTGCCAGAGACTTGAGCTCCTACGAGCAGTACTTC,CSARDLSSYEQYF
TRBJ2-7,TRBV13,-,-,TGTGCCATCAGCTTTGGAGCCGAGCAGTACTTC,CAISFGAEQYF
TRBJ2-7,TRBV12-3/TRBV12-4,many,TRBD1,TGTGCCAGCAGCCAGGGACAGACAGCCGAGCAGTACTTC,CASSQGQTAEQYF
TRBJ1-1,TRBV4-2,-,-,TGTGCCAGCAGCCAAGCGTCGCCTCTACTTCAGGACAGCCTCAACACTGAAGCTTTCTTT,CASSQASPLLQDSLNTEAFF
TRBJ2-1,TRBV12-3/TRBV12-4,many,-,TGTGCCAGCAGTTTTTCCGGGGCCAATGAGCAGTTCTTC,CASSFSGANEQFF
TRBJ2-7,TRBV6-5,few,-,TGTGCCAGCAGTTACTCGGACAACCCGGGGTTGCGGTACTTC,CASSYSDNPGLRYF
TRBJ2-3,TRBV5-1,many,TRBD2,TGCGCCAGCAGCTTGGCCCTAGCGGGAGGGCCTTCCTCAGATACGCAGTATTTT,CASSLALAGGPSSDTQYF
TRBJ2-7,TRBV9,many,TRBD2,TGTGCCAGCAGCGCTAGCGGGAGTCAGTCCTACGAGCAGTACTTC,CASSASGSQSYEQYF
TRBJ2-7,TRBV5-1,few,TRBD2,TGCGCCAGCAGCTTGGCGGGGGGACTAGCGGGAGAAGGCGAGCAGTACTTC,CASSLAGGLAGEGEQYF
TRBJ1-4,TRBV28,many,-,TGTGCCAGCAACCCGGGGGGGGACTTCGCCTTTTTT,CASNPGGDFAFF
TRBJ2-7,TRBV15,many,TRBD2,TGTGCCACCAGCAGAGATCCTGGGACTAGCGGCTACGAGCAGTACTTC,CATSRDPGTSGYEQYF
TRBJ2-5,TRBV7-2,many,TRBD2,TGTGCCAGCAGCCGGTCGGCGGGAGTAGAGACCCAGTACTTC,CASSRSAGVETQYF